These 32 T cell receptor beta chains came from one sample sequenced in a study of T cell responses to AZD1222 COVID-19 vaccine. Measured with immunoSEQ multiplex PCR; TCRdb has only the in-frame clones, and not every one. Found here are approximately 150,000 clones, roughly nine tenths of them singletons; the top ten hold approximately 3.7%. Material: peripheral blood, obtained 28 days after the second AZD1222 dose. These TCRs come from an adult who received the AZD1222 COVID-19 vaccine.

The chain has TRBV5-6 and TRBJ1-6; 9 nucleotides line up with TRBD1. The J segment lost 10 bases and the V segment lost 4 bases, leaving 9 bases of the junction unmatched. Germline assignment: CDR1 SGHDT and CDR2 YYEEEE. The CDR3 contains 15 residues. In nucleotides, the CDR3 is TGTGCCAGCAGCCTAGGGACAGGGCGGGTATCACCCCTCCACTTT. Protein: CASSLGTGRVSPLHF. The entire variable domain, with the rest obtained from reference TRBV5-6 and TRBJ1-6, is as follows: DAGVTQSPTHLIKTRGQQVTLRCSPKSGHDTVSWYQQALGQGPQFIFQYYEEEERQRGNFPDRFSGHQFPNYSSELNVNALLLGDSALYLCASSLGTGRVSPLHFGNGTRLTVT.

The gene calls are TRBV7-2 and TRBJ2-2; 8 bases map to TRBD1. CDR1 is SGHTA, CDR2 FQGNSA, per germline. Trimming at V came to 5 bases and at J to 4 bases, leaving 6 bases not matched to a gene. There are 15 residues in the CDR3. CDR3 protein: CASSTGQGPTGELFF. The CDR3 nucleotides are TGTGCCAGCAGCACCGGACAGGGCCCCACCGGGGAGCTGTTTTTT.

A remark on this clone: This sample includes further DNA sequences coding for the same CDR3. This chain uses TRBV3-1 (or the pseudogene TRBV3-2) with TRBJ2-2; D remains unclear. Germline values: CDR1 LGHDT, CDR2 YNNKEL (reference sequence). The CDR3 runs 12 residues. V lost 0 bases and J 6 bases, leaving 2 bases between the germline ends. This CDR3 is CASSQDPGELFF. The CDR3 nucleotides are TGTGCCAGCAGCCAAGACCCCGGGGAGCTGTTTTTT.

This clone was detected a few times. The chain recombines TRBV7-3 with TRBJ2-1; 9 nucleotides agree with TRBD2. The CDR3 is 15 residues long. Trimming took 2 bases from V and 7 from J; bases not matched to a gene: 6. Germline assignment: CDR1 SGHTA and CDR2 FQGTGA. DNA of the CDR3: TGTGCCAGCAGCTTACGAGCGGGAGGAGCGAATGAGCAGTTCTTC. Its protein is CASSLRAGGANEQFF.

This chain joins TRBV6-5 and TRBJ1-5; a weak D match, TRBD1 (6 bases). V was shortened by 8 bases and J by 5 bases, with 16 bases between the two germline ends. The CDR3 spans 14 residues. Germline V gene lookup returns CDR1 MNHEY and CDR2 SVGAGI. This CDR3 reads CASRRDNQDQPQHF. The CDR3 DNA sequence: TGTGCCAGCCGCCGGGACAACCAGGATCAGCCCCAGCATTTT.

The chain employs TRBV9 and TRBJ2-2, with D unresolved. The germline gives CDR1 SGDLS, CDR2 YYNGEE. V lost 4 bases, J lost 7 bases, and 14 bases lay in between. The CDR3 is made up of 14 amino acids. The CDR3 DNA follows: TGTGCCAGCAGCCCACTCGATAGTCGCGGGGAGCTGTTTTTT. This encodes CASSPLDSRGELFF.

The V and J genes are TRBV28 and TRBJ1-5; D call uncertain. From germline, CDR1 is MDHEN and CDR2 SYDVKM. The CDR3 is made up of 12 amino acids. V was clipped by 5 bases and J by 7 bases, with 9 bases between them. CDR3 coding DNA: TGTGCCAGCAGTCCGACCTCGCAGCCCCAGCATTTT. This codes for CASSPTSQPQHF.

In this sample, this clone turned up once. V and J are TRBV5-1 and TRBJ2-7, with 7 bases that match TRBD1. Trimming removed 4 bases from V and 7 bases from J; junction bases left unmatched: 20. Looked up from germline, CDR1 is SGHRS and CDR2 is YFSETQ. The CDR3 loop spans 17 amino acids. The CDR3 bases are TGCGCCAGCAGCCCTGGAGCTGACAGGGTGACCTGGGGAGAGCAGTACTTC. This gives the protein CASSPGADRVTWGEQYF. Full variable domain (outside the CDR3, taken from reference TRBV5-1 and TRBJ2-7): KAGVTQTPRYLIKTRGQQVTLSCSPISGHRSVSWYQQTPGQGLQFLFEYFSETQRNKGNFPGRFSGRQFSNSRSEMNVSTLELGDSALYLCASSPGADRVTWGEQYFGPGTRLTVT.

The chain links TRBV6-6 to TRBJ1-1; D unclear. CDR1 is MNHNY and CDR2 is SVGAGI in the germline V gene (reference sequence). CDR3 length equals 15 residues. Trimming shortened V by 5 bases and J by 4 bases, and 17 bases separated the two germline ends. The CDR3 is CASSEREPRGTEAFF. As DNA, the CDR3 is TGTGCCAGCAGTGAGCGGGAACCCCGCGGCACTGAAGCTTTCTTT.

CDR3 protein: CASSQGTGGTYEQYF. CDR3 sequence (DNA): TGCGCCAGCAGCCAAGGGACAGGGGGGACCTACGAGCAGTACTTC. This chain links TRBV4-1 with TRBJ2-7, with 10 bases aligning to TRBD1. The CDR3 length is 15 residues. Germline CDR1 MGHRA, CDR2 YSYEKL. Trimming took 1 base from V and 2 from J; bases not matched to a gene: 2.

This rearrangement joins TRBV5-6 to TRBJ1-2; 9 bases are a match to TRBD1. Germline V gene lookup returns CDR1 SGHDT and CDR2 YYEEEE. Losses at the gene ends were 3 bases for V and 7 bases for J; bases not matched to a gene: 10. This CDR3 region has 15 residues. The CDR3 DNA is TGTGCCAGCAGCTATGTAAACAGGGGGCGTGGTGGCTACACCTTC. This sequence encodes CASSYVNRGRGGYTF.

This clone was seen just once. This chain connects TRBV7-3 to TRBJ2-3; 7 bases agree with TRBD1. The CDR3 totals 14 residues. The V gene end was trimmed by 5 bases and the J gene end by 5 bases; junction bases not matched to a gene: 7. CDR1 SGHTA and CDR2 FQGTGA come from the germline V gene. This chain's CDR3 is CASSPSGGEDTQYF. Here the CDR3 DNA reads TGTGCCAGCAGCCCCTCAGGGGGAGAAGATACGCAGTATTTT. The full variable domain, completed using reference TRBV7-3 and TRBJ2-3, is GAGVSQTPSNKVTEKGKYVELRCDPISGHTALYWYRQSLGQGPEFLIYFQGTGAADDSGLPNDRFFAVRPEGSVSTLKIQRTERGDSAVYLCASSPSGGEDTQYFGPGTRLTVL.

The chain carries TRBV5-4 and TRBJ2-4; D may be TRBD1 (5 bases). With 4 bases removed from V and 3 bases from J, the gap between germline ends came to 11 bases. The CDR3 is 14 amino acids. Germline CDR1 and CDR2: SGHNT and YYREEE (reference sequence). CDR3 residues: CASSPQGGKNIQYF. In DNA form, the CDR3 reads TGTGCCAGCAGCCCCCAGGGTGGCAAAAACATTCAGTACTTC.

The V call is TRBV5-1, the J call TRBJ2-7, with 11 nucleotides matching TRBD2. The V segment lost 3 bases and the J segment 0 bases; nucleotides outside the gene matches: 8. In germline, CDR1 is SGHRS, CDR2 YFSETQ. The length of the CDR3 is 17 residues. CDR3 in amino acids: CASSSGTSGLSSYEQYF. CDR3 bases: TGCGCCAGCAGCTCCGGGACTAGCGGACTCTCCTCCTACGAGCAGTACTTC. Full variable domain (remainder filled in from reference TRBV5-1 and TRBJ2-7): KAGVTQTPRYLIKTRGQQVTLSCSPISGHRSVSWYQQTPGQGLQFLFEYFSETQRNKGNFPGRFSGRQFSNSRSEMNVSTLELGDSALYLCASSSGTSGLSSYEQYFGPGTRLTVT.

This clone has only one observation. The J gene is TRBJ2-7, the V gene TRBV2, with TRBD1 matching 7 bases. CDR1 is SNHLY, CDR2 FYNNEI, per germline. This CDR3 is 14 amino acids long. Losses at the gene ends were 6 bases for V and 0 bases for J; bases not matched to a gene: 5. In DNA form, the CDR3 reads TGTGCCAGCAGGATACAGGGGATCTCCTACGAGCAGTACTTC. Translated, it gives CASRIQGISYEQYF.

This chain uses TRBV5-8 with TRBJ2-3; D is unclear. The V gene's germline CDR1 is SGHTS and CDR2 YDEGEE. Trimming left V 1 base short and J 7 bases short, with 10 bases between. This CDR3 comprises 13 residues. The CDR3 DNA sequence: TGTGCCAGCAGCTTGATACTCGGAAATACGCAGTATTTT. It translates to CASSLILGNTQYF.

This chain connects TRBV28 to TRBJ1-1, with TRBD1 identical over 7 bases. V was pared by 5 bases and J by 6 bases, with 9 bases of the junction left unmatched. This CDR3 is 14 amino acids long. CDR1 MDHEN and CDR2 SYDVKM come from the germline V gene. This CDR3 is CASSRNRGEAEAFF. DNA of the CDR3: TGTGCCAGCAGTAGAAACAGGGGAGAGGCTGAAGCTTTCTTT.

V gene TRBV13 combines with J gene TRBJ2-5; TRBD1 matches 7 bases. Germline V lookup: CDR1 PRHDT, CDR2 FYEKMQ (reference sequence). V shed 5 bases, J shed 2 bases, and the junction held 14 bases outside the gene matches. CDR3 length: 17 residues. This CDR3 reads CASSPLGERGPQETQYF. The CDR3 DNA reads as TGTGCCAGCAGCCCTCTCGGTGAGAGGGGGCCTCAAGAGACCCAGTACTTC.

The CDR3 DNA sequence: TGTGCCAGCAGCCTCGGGTATCGGGGGAAGTACTTC. Translating it yields CASSLGYRGKYF. The rearrangement joins TRBV3-1 (or the pseudogene TRBV3-2) to TRBJ2-7; D might be TRBD2 (6 bases). From germline, CDR1 is LGHDT and CDR2 YNNKEL (reference sequence). The CDR3 sequence is 12 residues long. Trimming left V 4 bases short and J 11 bases short, with 15 bases between.

The rearrangement uses TRBV5-8 and TRBJ2-1; D is perhaps TRBD1 or TRBD2 (5 bases each). The germline gives CDR1 SGHTS, CDR2 YDEGEE. V lost 2 bases and J lost 3, with 12 bases in between. CDR3 length equals 15 residues. The CDR3 nucleotides read TGTGCCAGCAGCTTATCGGGAAGGGGCTACAATGAGCAGTTCTTC. Its protein is CASSLSGRGYNEQFF.

V is TRBV6-4 and J is TRBJ2-1, with D hard to call. The germline V gene encodes CDR1 MRHNA and CDR2 SNTAGT. The CDR3 sequence is 13 residues long. Deletions cut 2 bases from V and 9 bases from J, with 11 bases between. The CDR3 DNA follows: TGTGCCAGCAGTGACCGGTGGGGTCTTGAGCAGTTCTTC. It specifies CASSDRWGLEQFF.

This chain links TRBV9 with TRBJ2-3, with TRBD2 matching 7 bases. Germline V CDR1 and CDR2: SGDLS, YYNGEE. The length of the CDR3 is 14 residues. The junction had 5 bases not matched to a gene; V was cut back by 0 bases and J by 7 bases. The CDR3 loop reads CASSVAGGRYTQYF. The CDR3 DNA is TGTGCCAGCAGCGTAGCGGGGGGACGATATACGCAGTATTTT.

The chain combines TRBV7-9 with TRBJ2-1, with 11 bases fitting TRBD2. Germline V gene lookup returns CDR1 SEHNR and CDR2 FQNEAQ (reference sequence). The CDR3 length is 16 residues. Unmatched junction bases numbered 7, after V lost 3 bases and J lost 6 bases. Written as DNA, the CDR3 is TGTGCCAGCAGCTTGTTAGCGGGAGGGCCTATCAATGAGCAGTTCTTC. Its protein is CASSLLAGGPINEQFF.

This chain links TRBV7-2 with TRBJ1-2, with 10 nucleotides matching TRBD1. The V and J ends lost 0 bases and 5 bases, in that order; junction bases with no gene match: 6. The CDR3 runs 16 residues. CDR1 SGHTA and CDR2 FQGNSA come from the germline V gene. The CDR3 bases are TGTGCCAGCAGCTTAGCTACCGGGACAGGGGTTTATGGCTACACCTTC. It translates to CASSLATGTGVYGYTF.

This chain joins TRBV7-2 and TRBJ1-6, with D perhaps matching TRBD1 (6 bases). Germline V gene sequence: CDR1 SGHTA, CDR2 FQGNSA. V dropped 1 base and J dropped 7 bases, with 17 bases sitting between them. This CDR3 is 17 amino acids long. Here the CDR3 DNA reads TGTGCCAGCAGCTTAGATACACAGGGAATGGAGAATTCACCCCTCCACTTT. Translated, it gives CASSLDTQGMENSPLHF.

The chain has TRBV7-8 and TRBJ1-6; D perhaps matches TRBD1 (6 bases). Germline V lookup: CDR1 SGHVS, CDR2 FQNEAQ. The CDR3 is 15 amino acids. With 2 bases removed from V and 7 bases from J, the gap between germline ends came to 12 bases. CDR3 nucleotides: TGTGCCAGCAGCTTAACACAGGGTGAAAATTCACCCCTCCACTTT. This sequence encodes CASSLTQGENSPLHF.

The gene calls are TRBV7-3 and TRBJ1-2; tentatively, D is TRBD1 (6 bases). CDR1 SGHTA and CDR2 FQGTGA come from the germline V gene. This CDR3 region has 15 residues. V gave up 1 base and J gave up 8 bases, with 17 bases separating them. The CDR3 nucleotides are TGTGCCAGCAGCTTAAAGGGGGGACATCCTGAGGGCTACACCTTC. This translates into CASSLKGGHPEGYTF.

The chain carries TRBV5-8 and TRBJ2-2; 7 positions agree with TRBD1. Germline-derived CDR1 and CDR2 are SGHTS and YDEGEE. Trimming removed 1 base from V and 6 bases from J; junction bases left unmatched: 3. The CDR3 is made up of 14 amino acids. The CDR3, as DNA: TGTGCCAGCAGCTTGCACAGGGGACCCGGGGAGCTGTTTTTT. It encodes CASSLHRGPGELFF.

The genes are TRBV6-5 and TRBJ2-1; TRBD2 matches 8 bases. V lost 4 bases and J lost 9; bases outside the gene matches: 5. CDR1 and CDR2 from the germline V gene are MNHEY and SVGAGI. The CDR3 is 13 amino acids. CDR3 DNA sequence: TGTGCCAGCAGTTTTGGCAGCGGGGGTGAGCAGTTCTTC. It codes for CASSFGSGGEQFF.

The rearrangement uses TRBV18 and TRBJ2-5; D gene ambiguous. Germline CDR1 reads KGHSH; CDR2 reads LQKENI. V lost 2 bases to trimming and J lost 4 bases, with 11 bases between them. CDR3 length: 14 amino acids. The CDR3 is CASSPSLWGETQYF. The CDR3 DNA is TGTGCCAGCTCACCAAGCTTATGGGGAGAGACCCAGTACTTC.

As regards this clone: This sample also contains other DNA sequences that code for the same CDR3. The V gene is TRBV12-3 or TRBV12-4, the J gene TRBJ1-2, with TRBD1 identical over 10 bases. Trimming at V came to 6 bases and at J to 7 bases, leaving 5 bases not matched to a gene. The CDR3 is 13 residues long. The CDR3 loop is CASSLGQGIGYTF. CDR3 bases: TGTGCCAGCAGCCTGGGACAGGGGATTGGCTACACCTTC.

The chain carries TRBV15 and TRBJ2-3; TRBD2 agrees at 11 bases. CDR1 is LNHNV and CDR2 is YYDKDF in the germline V gene (reference sequence). This CDR3 contains 16 residues. J gave up 3 bases and V 5 bases, and 7 bases lay outside the gene matches. CDR3 nucleotides: TGTGCCACCAGCGGCTTAGCGGGAGGGATGACAGATACGCAGTATTTT. Translation gives CATSGLAGGMTDTQYF.